A single sample is the source of the 13 T cell receptor beta chains below, sequenced in a study of blood T cell repertoires in COVID-19. Using immunoSEQ multiplex PCR, the repertoire was profiled, and TCRdb retains in-frame clones only, with some absent. The sample has tens of thousands of clones, approximately 86% seen once. Sequencing input: peripheral blood. These receptors originate from a man in his 60s with acute or convalescent COVID-19.

V gene TRBV7-9 combines with J gene TRBJ2-7; 9 nucleotides line up with TRBD1. The CDR3 is made up of 15 amino acids. Germline CDR1 and CDR2: SEHNR and FQNEAQ (reference sequence). Unmatched junction bases numbered 3, after V lost 1 base and J lost 2 bases. The CDR3 spells CASSLVGTGPYEQYF. CDR3 sequence (DNA): TGTGCCAGCAGCTTAGTTGGGACAGGGCCCTACGAGCAGTACTTC.

This chain uses TRBV28 with TRBJ2-6; D call uncertain. V lost 11 bases and J lost 4, with 9 bases in between. The CDR3 covers 12 residues. Germline V gene data show CDR1 as MDHEN and CDR2 as SYDVKM. The CDR3, as DNA: TGTGCCTGTCAGGCCGGGGCCAACGTCCTGACTTTC. Translation: CACQAGANVLTF. Looking up the rest from reference TRBV28 and TRBJ2-6 gives the full variable domain: DVKVTQSSRYLVKRTGEKVFLECVQDMDHENMFWYRQDPGLGLRLIYFSYDVKMKEKGDIPEGYSVSREKKERFSLILESASTNQTSMYLCACQAGANVLTFGAGSRLTVL.

The V and J genes are TRBV19 and TRBJ1-2, with 8 bases matching TRBD1. The CDR3 is made up of 15 amino acids. Germline assignment: CDR1 LNHDA and CDR2 SQIVND (reference sequence). The junction had 11 bases not matched to a gene; V was cut back by 5 bases and J by 6 bases. The DNA for the CDR3 is TGTGCCAGTAGTCCCCAGGGGGCGCGAAATGATGGCTACACCTTC. It codes for CASSPQGARNDGYTF.

The chain recombines TRBV19 with TRBJ2-5; 7 bases are a match to TRBD2. Unmatched junction bases numbered 8, after V lost 2 bases and J lost 2 bases. This CDR3 spans 16 amino acids. Germline V gene data show CDR1 as LNHDA and CDR2 as SQIVND (reference sequence). This chain's CDR3 is CASSISPGRTQETQYF. In DNA form, the CDR3 reads TGTGCCAGTAGTATAAGCCCCGGGAGGACACAAGAGACCCAGTACTTC.

In its sample, this clone was seen a few times. The genes are TRBV2 and TRBJ2-5, with D possibly being TRBD1 (6 bases). Germline values: CDR1 SNHLY, CDR2 FYNNEI. V gave up 3 bases and J gave up 4 bases, with 9 bases separating them. The CDR3 is 13 amino acids. CDR3 nucleotides: TGTGCCAGCAGTGATGTGGGGGCAGAGACCCAGTACTTC. Its translation is CASSDVGAETQYF.

The chain is built from TRBV9 and TRBJ2-5; D is possibly TRBD2 (6 bases). CDR1 SGDLS and CDR2 YYNGEE come from the germline V gene. The CDR3 extends over 15 amino acids. V was pared by 0 bases and J by 1 base, with 10 bases between. CDR3 sequence reads: CASSVGNGGQETQYF. CDR3 DNA: TGTGCCAGCAGCGTAGGGAACGGGGGCCAAGAGACCCAGTACTTC.

The genes are TRBV29-1 and TRBJ1-1; D gene uncertain. The length of the CDR3 is 11 residues. The germline V gene encodes CDR1 SQVTM and CDR2 ANQGSEA. V dropped 3 bases and J dropped 3 bases, with 5 bases sitting between them. This CDR3 is CSVEAYTEAFF. The CDR3 DNA reads TGCAGCGTTGAGGCATACACTGAAGCTTTCTTT.

The rearrangement links TRBV6-6 to TRBJ2-1; 9 bases are a match to TRBD2. The germline V gene has CDR1 MNHNY and CDR2 SVGAGI (reference sequence). V shed 2 bases and J 7 bases; nucleotides not matched to a gene: 3. This CDR3 has 14 residues. Here the CDR3 DNA reads TGTGCCAGCAGTTACGGGACTAGCCAAAATGAGCAGTTCTTC. It codes for CASSYGTSQNEQFF.

The V call is TRBV5-1, the J call TRBJ2-7; maybe TRBD2 (6 bases). Trimming cost V 4 bases and J 0 bases, with 14 bases left between them. This CDR3 spans 15 amino acids. Germline CDR1 SGHRS, CDR2 YFSETQ. In nucleotides, the CDR3 is TGCGCCAGCAGCGGGGGGACGCTCAGCTCCTACGAGCAGTACTTC. Translated: CASSGGTLSSYEQYF.

The chain recombines TRBV11-2 with TRBJ2-1; D is unclear. The V end was cut by 1 base, the J end by 7 bases, with 8 bases between. This CDR3 has 13 residues. CDR1 and CDR2 from the germline V gene are SGHAT and FQNNGV. The CDR3 is CASSLAGSNEQFF. The CDR3 nucleotides are TGTGCCAGCAGCTTAGCAGGATCTAATGAGCAGTTCTTC.

V usage is TRBV2 and J usage is TRBJ2-2; tentatively, D is TRBD1 (6 bases). The CDR3 extends over 14 amino acids. Germline assignment: CDR1 SNHLY and CDR2 FYNNEI. Trimming left V 8 bases short and J 4 bases short, with 14 bases between. CDR3 nucleotide sequence: TGTGCCAGCGAAGAACAGGGAGTCACCGGGGAGCTGTTTTTT. Its translation is CASEEQGVTGELFF.

The V and J genes are TRBV12-5 and TRBJ2-1; D remains ambiguous. CDR1 is LGHNT, CDR2 FRNRAP, per germline. This CDR3 has 13 amino acids. V dropped 0 bases and J dropped 7 bases, with 7 bases sitting between them. Here the CDR3 reads CASGLVPGNEQFF. CDR3 bases: TGTGCTAGTGGTTTGGTGCCCGGGAATGAGCAGTTCTTC. Full variable domain (rest looked up from reference TRBV12-5 and TRBJ2-1): DARVTQTPRHKVTEMGQEVTMRCQPILGHNTVFWYRQTMMQGLELLAYFRNRAPLDDSGMPKDRFSAEMPDATLATLKIQPSEPRDSAVYFCASGLVPGNEQFFGPGTRLTVL.

This sequence joins TRBV13 and TRBJ1-2; TRBD1 matches at 7 bases. The CDR3 is made up of 15 amino acids. CDR1 and CDR2 from the germline V gene are PRHDT and FYEKMQ (reference sequence). The junction had 7 bases not matched to a gene; V was cut back by 4 bases and J by 2 bases. For the CDR3, the DNA is TGTGCCAGCAGCTACACACAACAGGGGAACTATGGCTACACCTTC. It translates to CASSYTQQGNYGYTF.